Presented here are 28 T cell receptor beta chains from one specimen sequenced in a study of early T cells in non-severe SARS-CoV-2 infection. A single record per CDR3 protein comes from TCRdb applying MiXCR to the 5' RACE reads. The data show about 77,000 distinct CDR3 sequences, 9.5% to 15% seen once. The specimen was whole blood, collected at baseline. Receptors were obtained from an adult who was a healthcare worker with PCR-confirmed SARS-CoV-2 infection or an uninfected control (not recorded which). The donor label of this sample is uncertain.

This clonotype showed up just a few times. This rearrangement joins TRBV20-1 to TRBJ2-5; D tentatively fits TRBD1 or TRBD2 (5 bases each). Germline CDR1 DFQATT, CDR2 SNEGSKA (reference sequence). Trimming stripped 5 bases from V and 2 bases from J, with 18 bases between. The CDR3 loop spans 15 amino acids. CDR3 protein: CSAGSGRQLQETQYF. CDR3 bases: TGCAGTGCTGGATCGGGGCGGCAGCTACAAGAGACCCAGTACTTC.

The chain couples TRBV20-1 to TRBJ1-1; unclear D gene. Germline V lookup: CDR1 DFQATT, CDR2 SNEGSKA (reference sequence). The V and J ends lost 3 bases and 0 bases respectively, with 23 bases between them. This CDR3 spans 18 amino acids. CDR3: CSASFRLAGGNMNTEAFF. CDR3 nucleotide sequence: TGCAGTGCTAGTTTCCGACTTGCAGGTGGAAACATGAACACTGAAGCTTTCTTT.

This clonotype was detected a few times. The chain recombines TRBV20-1 with TRBJ2-1; 13 nucleotides align to TRBD2. The V gene end was trimmed by 6 bases and the J gene end by 4 bases; junction bases not matched to a gene: 12. Germline CDR1 DFQATT, CDR2 SNEGSKA (reference sequence). CDR3 length: 17 residues. The CDR3 spells CSAIVTSGRARYNEQFF. CDR3 coding DNA: TGCAGTGCCATTGTAACTAGCGGGAGGGCCAGGTACAATGAGCAGTTCTTC.

This clonotype was detected only a few times. This rearrangement joins TRBV6-2 or TRBV6-3 to TRBJ1-6; D remains unclear. Looked up from germline, CDR1 is MNHEY and CDR2 is SVGEGT. The CDR3 contains 11 residues. Trimming removed 8 bases at V and 8 bases at J, with 7 bases between. In DNA form, the CDR3 reads TGTGCCAGCCGAGGGCATTCACCCCTCCACTTT. Protein sequence: CASRGHSPLHF.

In this sample, this clonotype turned up many times. The chain is built from TRBV29-1 and TRBJ2-5, with a weak D call TRBD1 (6 bases). CDR1 is SQVTM and CDR2 is ANQGSEA in the germline V gene. This CDR3 has 15 amino acids. Trimming removed 3 bases from V and 3 bases from J, with 17 bases in between. This CDR3 reads CSVDSWGQVEETQYF. In DNA, the CDR3 is TGCAGCGTTGATTCTTGGGGGCAGGTCGAAGAGACCCAGTACTTC.

This clonotype was counted at least ten times. This sequence joins TRBV2 and TRBJ1-1; D ambiguous. Germline V lookup: CDR1 SNHLY, CDR2 FYNNEI. This CDR3 region has 14 residues. Deletions cut 2 bases from V and 7 bases from J, with 14 bases between. The CDR3 DNA follows: TGTGCCAGCAGTGAATTAGAGTCCTACCTTGAAGCTTTCTTT. Translation: CASSELESYLEAFF.

The chain employs TRBV25-1 and TRBJ1-2; TRBD1 is a possible D gene (5 bases). The CDR3 has 16 amino acids. CDR1 is MGHDK and CDR2 is SYGVNS in the germline V gene. The V and J ends lost 7 bases and 4 bases respectively, with 22 bases between them. The CDR3: CASKAPGDSSFYGYTF. The CDR3, as DNA: TGTGCCAGCAAGGCCCCCGGCGACAGTTCCTTCTATGGCTACACCTTC.

There are a few counts of this clonotype. V is TRBV20-1 and J is TRBJ2-1, with D possibly TRBD2 on 5 matching bases. Trimming removed 3 bases at V and 1 base at J, with 7 bases between. The V gene's germline CDR1 is DFQATT and CDR2 SNEGSKA (reference sequence). This CDR3 has 13 residues. CDR3 in amino acids: CSARSGSYNEQFF. The CDR3 coding sequence is TGCAGTGCTAGGAGCGGTTCCTACAATGAGCAGTTCTTC.

This clonotype occurred many times. The chain recombines TRBV7-6 with TRBJ2-3; 7 bases are a match to TRBD2. CDR1 and CDR2 (germline): SGHVS, FNYEAQ. The CDR3 consists of 12 residues. Trimming took 6 bases from V and 6 from J; bases not matched to a gene: 3. The CDR3 protein is CASRSAGDTQYF. The CDR3 DNA reads TGTGCCAGCAGATCAGCGGGGGATACGCAGTATTTT.

The rearrangement links TRBV7-6 to TRBJ2-5; D uncertain. The CDR3 contains 13 residues. Looked up from germline, CDR1 is SGHVS and CDR2 is FNYEAQ. The ends were cut back, 6 bases at V and 5 bases at J, with 13 bases in the middle. CDR3 DNA sequence: TGTGCCAGCAGTCCACGGTTGAGGGAGACCCAGTACTTC. Translating gives CASSPRLRETQYF.

This chain uses TRBV7-3 with TRBJ2-1; TRBD2 matches 14 bases. The CDR3 runs 17 residues. V lost 4 bases, J lost 7 bases, and 9 bases stayed unmatched. From germline, CDR1 is SGHTA and CDR2 FQGTGA. The DNA of the CDR3 is TGTGCCAGCAGCTCCAGCACCAGACTAGCGGGAGGGAATGAGCAGTTCTTC. Translated, it gives CASSSSTRLAGGNEQFF.

This clonotype was recorded a few times. The CDR3 bases are TGTGCCATCAAGGATGCCAAAAACATTCAGTACTTC. The encoded protein is CAIKDAKNIQYF. The chain couples TRBV10-3 to TRBJ2-4; no clear D. This CDR3 spans 12 amino acids. The V gene lost 7 bases and the J gene lost 1 base, with 5 bases spanning the gap. Germline assignment: CDR1 ENHRY and CDR2 SYGVKD.

The chain couples TRBV5-6 to TRBJ1-6; 11 bases are a match to TRBD1. The CDR3 is 16 residues long. Trimming removed 0 bases from V and 13 bases from J; junction bases left unmatched: 9. Germline-derived CDR1 and CDR2 are SGHDT and YYEEEE. The CDR3 nucleotides are TGTGCCAGCAGCTTGGAACACCGGACAGGGGGCTGGCCCCTCCACTTT. It yields the protein CASSLEHRTGGWPLHF.

The gene calls are TRBV3-1 and TRBJ1-5; D gene ambiguous. V dropped 3 bases and J dropped 5 bases, with 11 bases sitting between them. Germline values: CDR1 LGHDT, CDR2 YNNKEL (reference sequence). The length of the CDR3 is 14 residues. CDR3 sequence reads: CASSHHGLYQPQHF. The CDR3, as DNA: TGTGCCAGCAGCCATCACGGACTATATCAGCCCCAGCATTTT.

V is TRBV29-1 and J is TRBJ1-2; D gene unclear. Trimming removed 6 bases at V and 2 bases at J, with 13 bases between. The germline V gene has CDR1 SQVTM and CDR2 ANQGSEA. The CDR3 spans 13 residues. The CDR3 sequence is CSVNRDGNYGYTF. Written as DNA, the CDR3 is TGCAGCGTGAACCGGGATGGAAACTATGGCTACACCTTC. Full variable domain (remainder filled in from reference TRBV29-1 and TRBJ1-2): SAVISQKPSRDICQRGTSLTIQCQVDSQVTMMFWYRQQPGQSLTLIATANQGSEATYESGFVIDKFPISRPNLTFSTLTVSNMSPEDSSIYLCSVNRDGNYGYTFGSGTRLTVV.

This clonotype was recorded many times. V gene TRBV19 combines with J gene TRBJ2-2; maybe TRBD1 (5 bases). The CDR3 has 16 amino acids. From germline, CDR1 is LNHDA and CDR2 SQIVND (reference sequence). V was clipped by 2 bases and J by 7 bases, with 17 bases between them. The CDR3 nucleotides are TGTGCCAGTAGTATACCCCGGCAGGGCCGTGGCGGGGAGCTGTTTTTT. This encodes CASSIPRQGRGGELFF.

This clonotype has ten or more counts. CDR3 bases: TGCAGTGCCTTATTACAACAGGGGGCAGATACGCAGTATTTT. As protein: CSALLQQGADTQYF. This sequence joins TRBV20-1 and TRBJ2-3, with 8 nucleotides matching TRBD1. The junction had 9 bases not matched to a gene; V was cut back by 6 bases and J by 4 bases. Germline CDR1 and CDR2: DFQATT and SNEGSKA (reference sequence). The CDR3 has 14 residues.

The V and J genes are TRBV14 and TRBJ1-3; D unclear. The CDR3 runs to 14 residues. Germline-derived CDR1 and CDR2 are SGHDN and FVKESK. Trimming removed 4 bases at V and 3 bases at J, with 10 bases between. The CDR3 loop is CASSPRADGNTIYF. The CDR3 DNA reads as TGTGCCAGCAGCCCACGGGCCGATGGAAACACCATATATTTT.

This chain links TRBV12-3 or TRBV12-4 with TRBJ1-1; D call uncertain. The length of the CDR3 is 14 residues. V was trimmed by 8 bases and J by 1 base, leaving 14 bases between them. CDR3 amino acids: CASGDVAANTEAFF. The CDR3 DNA reads as TGTGCCAGCGGCGACGTGGCAGCGAACACTGAAGCTTTCTTT.

This chain links TRBV3-1 with TRBJ2-3; D is perhaps TRBD1 or TRBD2 (5 bases each). V dropped 7 bases and J dropped 2 bases, with 7 bases sitting between them. This CDR3 has 12 residues. CDR1 is LGHDT, CDR2 YNNKEL, per germline (reference sequence). The CDR3 reads CASMGTTDTQYF. The CDR3 DNA reads TGTGCCAGCATGGGGACCACAGATACGCAGTATTTT.

The chain uses TRBV2 and TRBJ2-6; D is unresolved. CDR3 size: 14 residues. Germline V gene sequence: CDR1 SNHLY, CDR2 FYNNEI. Trimming shortened V by 5 bases and J by 0 bases, and 5 bases separated the two germline ends. As DNA, the CDR3 is TGTGCCAGCAGTCGGAGCTCTGGGGCCAACGTCCTGACTTTC. Encoded protein: CASSRSSGANVLTF.

This clonotype was seen more than once but under ten times. This sequence joins TRBV24-1 and TRBJ1-3, with unresolved D. Germline values: CDR1 KGHDR, CDR2 SFDVKD. There are 14 residues in the CDR3. Trimming took off 4 bases at V and 3 bases at J, with 9 bases between the two ends. CDR3 residues: CATSDPHDGNTIYF. The CDR3 DNA reads as TGTGCCACCAGTGACCCCCACGATGGAAACACCATATATTTT.

This clonotype has a handful of counts. J is TRBJ2-7 and V is TRBV7-2; 9 bases match TRBD1. The CDR3 runs to 14 residues. Trimming took 5 bases from V and 6 from J; bases not matched to a gene: 8. CDR1 is SGHTA and CDR2 is FQGNSA in the germline V gene. CDR3 DNA: TGTGCCAGCAGCACGGGACAGGGATTTCCCGAGCAGTACTTC. Amino acid sequence: CASSTGQGFPEQYF. The full variable domain, with the rest looked up from reference TRBV7-2 and TRBJ2-7, is GAGVSQSPSNKVTEKGKDVELRCDPISGHTALYWYRQSLGQGLEFLIYFQGNSAPDKSGLPSDRFSAERTGGSVSTLTIQRTQQEDSAVYLCASSTGQGFPEQYFGPGTRLTVT.

This sequence joins TRBV10-3 and TRBJ1-2, with D possibly TRBD1 on 5 matching bases. This CDR3 region has 14 residues. Germline values: CDR1 ENHRY, CDR2 SYGVKD. V was clipped by 5 bases and J by 4 bases, with 14 bases between them. CDR3 region: CAISWDGRPYGYTF. For the CDR3, the DNA is TGTGCCATCAGTTGGGACGGACGACCCTATGGCTACACCTTC.

The CDR3 spells CASSSTDLYSYNEQFF. The DNA for the CDR3 is TGTGCCAGCAGCTCGACTGACCTCTACTCCTACAATGAGCAGTTCTTC. The rearrangement uses TRBV7-9 and TRBJ2-1, with D unclear. The CDR3 covers 16 residues. CDR1 is SEHNR, CDR2 FQNEAQ, per germline (reference sequence). V lost 4 bases to trimming and J lost 0 bases, with 13 bases between them. Complete variable domain (other parts from reference TRBV7-9 and TRBJ2-1): DTGVSQNPRHKITKRGQNVTFRCDPISEHNRLYWYRQTLGQGPEFLTYFQNEAQLEKSRLLSDRFSAERPKGSFSTLEIQRTEQGDSAMYLCASSSTDLYSYNEQFFGPGTRLTVL.

This clonotype was counted ten times or more. The chain employs TRBV29-1 and TRBJ2-1; D is perhaps TRBD1 (6 bases). Germline V gene lookup returns CDR1 SQVTM and CDR2 ANQGSEA. The V end was cut by 6 bases, the J end by 0 bases, with 15 bases between. The CDR3 loop spans 15 amino acids. Written as DNA, the CDR3 is TGCAGCGTACGAAGGCAGGGGAGCTCCTACAATGAGCAGTTCTTC. Residues: CSVRRQGSSYNEQFF.

As concerns this clonotype: A much larger clone lies a single base off, so this may be a read error. This sequence joins TRBV6-2 or TRBV6-3 and TRBJ2-7; D ambiguous. This CDR3 is built from 12 residues. The germline V gene encodes CDR1 MNHEY and CDR2 SVGEGT. The CDR3 DNA sequence: TGTGTCAGCAGCATAAGCTCCTACGAGCAGTACTTC. Its translation is CVSSISSYEQYF.

The sample holds a few counts of this clonotype. V gene TRBV19 combines with J gene TRBJ2-6; D gene ambiguous. Deletions cut 3 bases from V and 2 bases from J, with 8 bases between. Germline assignment: CDR1 LNHDA and CDR2 SQIVND (reference sequence). The length of the CDR3 is 15 residues. The CDR3, as DNA: TGTGCCAGTAGTATCACAGCTGCTGGGGCCAACGTCCTGACTTTC. Encoded protein: CASSITAAGANVLTF.